The rows below give T cell receptor beta chains drawn from one sample of a study of blood T cells in healthy people across ages. TCRdb re-analysed the 5' RACE reads in MiXCR, keeping a single row per CDR3 protein. In the table there are about 690,000 distinct CDR3 sequences, roughly two fifths of which are singletons. Sequenced: blood. These receptors all stem from a man older than 75 in good health. CDR3s include the opening cysteine and the closing phenylalanine or tryptophan. The D gene is left open where the match is weak. The size field is filled for only some rows; it gives once, few, many or a size class.

J | size | V | D | DNA | CDR3
TRBJ2-5 | few | TRBV30 | TRBD1 | TGTGCCTGGAGTGCTGTTGGGACAGGGAGAGAGCAGTACTTC | CAWSAVGTGREQYF
TRBJ2-1 | few | TRBV6-5 | NA | TGTGCCAGCAGCCGCGGCCTCCCGGGGAATGAGCAGTTCTTC | CASSRGLPGNEQFF
TRBJ1-2 | few | TRBV7-2 | TRBD1 | TGTGCCAGCAGCCCGCTTGGCGTCAGGGGGGGAAACTATGGCTACACCTTC | CASSPLGVRGGNYGYTF
TRBJ2-5 | NA | TRBV5-1 | NA | TGCGCCAGCAGCTTCCAGGGGAGCATGAGGTTGGCGGAGACCCAGTACTTC | CASSFQGSMRLAETQYF
TRBJ2-5 | few | TRBV7-8 | TRBD1 | TGTGCCAGCAGCTTACCCTCCGGGACAGGGGTTGGGACCCAGTACTTC | CASSLPSGTGVGTQYF
TRBJ1-5 | many | TRBV10-3 | NA | TGTGCCACCGGGGGAATGCAGAGCAATCAGCCCCAGCATTTT | CATGGMQSNQPQHF
TRBJ2-5 | NA | TRBV30 | TRBD1 | TGTGCCTGGAGTCTAGGGACAGAAGAGACCCAGTACTTC | CAWSLGTEETQYF
TRBJ2-4 | NA | TRBV27 | NA | TGTGCCAGCAGTTCAAAACTAGCCAAAAACATTCAGTACTTC | CASSSKLAKNIQYF
TRBJ2-3 | NA | TRBV20-1 | TRBD2 | TGCAGTGCTAGAGATCTTCTAGCGGGAACAGATACGCAGTATTTT | CSARDLLAGTDTQYF
TRBJ2-2 | NA | TRBV9 | NA | TGTGCCAGCAGCGTAGGTCGGCGGACCGGGGAGCTGTTTTTT | CASSVGRRTGELFF
TRBJ2-7 | NA | TRBV5-6 | TRBD1 | TGTGCCAGCAGCTCGGGGACAGGGAAGATCAGCGAGCAGTACTTC | CASSSGTGKISEQYF
TRBJ2-5 | few | TRBV25-1 | TRBD2 | TGTGCCAGCAATCCCAAGGGAGGGGAGGTAGAGACCCAGTACTTC | CASNPKGGEVETQYF
TRBJ2-7 | many | TRBV7-2 | NA | TGTGCCAGCAGCGTAGGTTACGAGCAGTACTTC | CASSVGYEQYF
TRBJ2-5 | NA | TRBV7-2 | NA | TGTGCCAGCGGAAATAGACTAGAGCAGTACTTC | CASGNRLEQYF
TRBJ1-5 | NA | TRBV20-1 | TRBD1 | TGCAGTGCCGTCCCTACAGGGGGACCCTATAGCAATCAGCCCCAGCATTTT | CSAVPTGGPYSNQPQHF
TRBJ2-1 | many | TRBV12-3/TRBV12-4 | NA | TGTGCCAGCACCGATGGGCAGAACAATGAGCAGTTCTTC | CASTDGQNNEQFF
TRBJ1-4 | NA | TRBV6-1 | TRBD1 | TGTGCCAGCAGTGAAGCCGACTCCGGGACAGCAAAACTGTTTTTT | CASSEADSGTAKLFF
TRBJ1-4 | few | TRBV6-2/TRBV6-3 | NA | TGTGCCAGCAGTTACTCAGAGTCGACTCCAACTAATGAAAAACTGTTTTTT | CASSYSESTPTNEKLFF
TRBJ2-7 | many | TRBV20-1 | TRBD2 | TGCAGTGCTAGAGATACCGGGACTAAGCCCTACGAGCAGTACTTC | CSARDTGTKPYEQYF
TRBJ1-2 | NA | TRBV7-2 | TRBD1 | TGTGCCAGCAGCTTGGCAGGGACAGGGGCTGCTGGCTACACCTTC | CASSLAGTGAAGYTF
TRBJ2-1 | NA | TRBV20-1 | NA | TGCAGTGCTAGCTCGGGGGCAGGGGGGTATGAGCAGTTCTTC | CSASSGAGGYEQFF
TRBJ2-3 | NA | TRBV29-1 | NA | TGCAGCGTTGAAAGTCGAGGGGCAGATACGCAGTATTTT | CSVESRGADTQYF
TRBJ2-3 | NA | TRBV12-3/TRBV12-4 | TRBD2 | TGTACCAGCAGTTCTCGGCGGGGGGAAGATACGCAGTATTTT | CTSSSRRGEDTQYF
TRBJ2-3 | few | TRBV24-1 | TRBD2 | TGTGCCACCAGTGACCCAGGACTAGCGGGAGGGGGAGATACGCAGTATTTT | CATSDPGLAGGGDTQYF
TRBJ1-6 | few | TRBV20-1 | NA | TGCAGTGCCTCATATCCCGGGACGAAGAGCTCCTATAATTCACCCCTCCACTTT | CSASYPGTKSSYNSPLHF
TRBJ2-2 | NA | TRBV6-1 | NA | TGTGCCAGCAATGAAGTCGGGGAGCTGTTTTTT | CASNEVGELFF
TRBJ2-1 | many | TRBV28 | NA | TGTGCCAGCAGCCCCCGAGGTAGCGGACTTTACAATGAGCAGTTCTTC | CASSPRGSGLYNEQFF
TRBJ2-5 | NA | TRBV6-6 | NA | TGTGCCAGCAGTTACTCCGGCGAAGTTTTTGAGCAGTACTTC | CASSYSGEVFEQYF
TRBJ1-1 | once | TRBV9 | NA | TGTGCCAGCAGCGTTAGGACAGAGAACACTGAAGCTTTCTTT | CASSVRTENTEAFF
TRBJ2-7 | NA | TRBV6-2/TRBV6-3 | TRBD2 | TGTGCCAGCAGTTACTGGACTAGCGGGAGGGCCTACGAGCAGTACTTC | CASSYWTSGRAYEQYF
TRBJ2-5 | NA | TRBV5-1 | NA | TGCGCCAGCAGCCGCGACCTCGGGACACGGAATGAGCAGTACTTC | CASSRDLGTRNEQYF
TRBJ1-5 | NA | TRBV28 | NA | TGTGCCAGCAGTTTCTTTACCGGTCAGCCCCAGCATTTT | CASSFFTGQPQHF
TRBJ2-4 | few | TRBV5-4 | TRBD2 | TGTGCCAGCAGCTGGACTAGCGGGAGGGCCAAAAACATTCAGTACTTC | CASSWTSGRAKNIQYF
TRBJ2-3 | few | TRBV7-2 | TRBD2 | TGTGCCAGCAAAACCCTGACTAGCGGTCGCCGCACAGATACGCAGTATTTT | CASKTLTSGRRTDTQYF
TRBJ2-1 | NA | TRBV3-1 | NA | TGTGCCAGCAGCCAAGGGGCCAGAGGGGGTCGGCAGTTCTTC | CASSQGARGGRQFF
TRBJ1-5 | few | TRBV7-2 | TRBD1 | TGTGCCAGCAGCTCCCAGCCGGGACAGGGAACTAATCAGCCCCAGCATTTT | CASSSQPGQGTNQPQHF
TRBJ2-4 | NA | TRBV7-2 | TRBD1 | TGTGCCAGCAGTCTTGGGTGGGACAGGGTGAACATTCAGTACTTC | CASSLGWDRVNIQYF
TRBJ1-1 | NA | TRBV29-1 | TRBD1 | TGCAGCGTTTATCGGACAGGGAACACTGAAGCTTTCTTT | CSVYRTGNTEAFF
TRBJ1-2 | NA | TRBV6-2/TRBV6-3 | TRBD1 | TGTGCCAGCAGTACCCGGACAGGGATGAGGGGCTACACCTTC | CASSTRTGMRGYTF
TRBJ2-2 | few | TRBV7-8 | TRBD2 | TGTGCCAGCAGCACCGCTTCGGGACTAGCTAACACCGGGGAGCTGTTTTTT | CASSTASGLANTGELFF
TRBJ1-6 | few | TRBV6-5 | NA | TGTGCCAGCAGTTACGCCCAGGGTAGTAGATCACCCCTCCACTTT | CASSYAQGSRSPLHF
TRBJ2-1 | NA | TRBV4-1 | TRBD2 | TGCGCCAGCAGCCAAGAGACTAGCGGTGACTACAATGAGCAGTTCTTC | CASSQETSGDYNEQFF
TRBJ2-7 | NA | TRBV6-6 | NA | TGTGCCAGCAGTTACTCGGACGGGATGACCTACGAGCAGTACTTC | CASSYSDGMTYEQYF
TRBJ2-1 | few | TRBV5-1 | NA | TGCGCCAGCAGCTCGGGGTGGGGCGCCGCCGGGGATGAGCAGTTCTTC | CASSSGWGAAGDEQFF
TRBJ2-1 | NA | TRBV7-3 | NA | TGTGCCAGCAGGCCTAATTCTGGAGTAGGGAATGAGCAGTTCTTC | CASRPNSGVGNEQFF
TRBJ1-2 | NA | TRBV3-1 | NA | TGTGCCAGCAGCCAACGGGCAGGGGCGGCTAACTATGGCTACACCTTC | CASSQRAGAANYGYTF
TRBJ2-2 | NA | TRBV7-2 | NA | TGTGCCAGCAGCCCATTTCTTGGGGATACCACCGGGGAGCTGTTTTTT | CASSPFLGDTTGELFF
TRBJ1-4 | few | TRBV29-1 | NA | TGCAGCGCTGGGGGGATATCAACTAATGAAAAACTGTTTTTT | CSAGGISTNEKLFF
TRBJ2-1 | few | TRBV7-6 | NA | TGTGCCAGCAGCCCTCCCTCGGCGGGGTCAAACAATGAGCAGTTCTTC | CASSPPSAGSNNEQFF
TRBJ2-4 | few | TRBV28 | NA | TGTGCCAGCAGTCTCCTAGCAGATATAGCCAAAAACATTCAGTACTTC | CASSLLADIAKNIQYF